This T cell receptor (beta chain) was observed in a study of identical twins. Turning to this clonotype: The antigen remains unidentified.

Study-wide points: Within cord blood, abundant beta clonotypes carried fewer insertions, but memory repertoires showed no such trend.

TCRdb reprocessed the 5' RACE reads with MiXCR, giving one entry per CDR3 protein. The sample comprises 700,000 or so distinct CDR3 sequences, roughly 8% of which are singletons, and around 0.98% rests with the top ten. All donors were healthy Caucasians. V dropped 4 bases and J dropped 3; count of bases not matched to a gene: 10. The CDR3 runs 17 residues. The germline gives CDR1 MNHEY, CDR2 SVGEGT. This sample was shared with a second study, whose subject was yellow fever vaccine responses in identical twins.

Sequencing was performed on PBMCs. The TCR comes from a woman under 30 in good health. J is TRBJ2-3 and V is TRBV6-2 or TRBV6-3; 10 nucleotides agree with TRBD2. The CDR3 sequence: CASSSSLSGRATDTQYF. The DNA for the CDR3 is TGTGCCAGCAGTTCCTCCCTGAGCGGGAGGGCGACAGATACGCAGTATTTT.